This T cell receptor (beta chain) came from a study of blood T cell repertoires in COVID-19. This clone was seen only once. Libraries were prepared by immunoSEQ multiplex PCR; TCRdb keeps only in-frame clonotypes and omits some of them. The sample holds approximately 450,000 clones; about 85% are singletons and the top ten take around 1.8%. The CDR3 has 13 amino acids. CDR1 and CDR2 from the germline V gene are SGDLS and YYNGEE. V was trimmed by 0 bases and J by 5 bases, leaving 8 bases between them. Input material: PBMCs or T cells enriched from blood (not recorded which). The chain combines TRBV9 with TRBJ1-1; unclear D gene. The TCR originated in a woman aged 18-35 years with acute COVID-19. The CDR3 sequence: CASSVGGRTEAFF. DNA of the CDR3: TGTGCCAGCAGCGTAGGTGGGAGGACTGAAGCTTTCTTT.